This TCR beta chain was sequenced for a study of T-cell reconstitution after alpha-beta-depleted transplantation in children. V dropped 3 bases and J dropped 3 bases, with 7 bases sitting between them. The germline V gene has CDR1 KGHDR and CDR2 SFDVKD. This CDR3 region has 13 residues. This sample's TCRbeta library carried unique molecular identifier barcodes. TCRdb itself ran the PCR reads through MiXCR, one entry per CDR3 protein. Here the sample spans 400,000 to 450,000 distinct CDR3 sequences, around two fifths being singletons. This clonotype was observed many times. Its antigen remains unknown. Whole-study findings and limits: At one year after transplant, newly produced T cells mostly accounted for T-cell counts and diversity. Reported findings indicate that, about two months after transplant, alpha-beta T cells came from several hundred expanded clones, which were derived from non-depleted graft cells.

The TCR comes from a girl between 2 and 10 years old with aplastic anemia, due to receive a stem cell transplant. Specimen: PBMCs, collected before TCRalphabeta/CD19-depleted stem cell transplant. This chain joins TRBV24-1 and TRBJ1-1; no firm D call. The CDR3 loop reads CATSDPGDTEAFF. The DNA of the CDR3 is TGTGCCACCAGTGATCCCGGGGACACTGAAGCTTTCTTT.